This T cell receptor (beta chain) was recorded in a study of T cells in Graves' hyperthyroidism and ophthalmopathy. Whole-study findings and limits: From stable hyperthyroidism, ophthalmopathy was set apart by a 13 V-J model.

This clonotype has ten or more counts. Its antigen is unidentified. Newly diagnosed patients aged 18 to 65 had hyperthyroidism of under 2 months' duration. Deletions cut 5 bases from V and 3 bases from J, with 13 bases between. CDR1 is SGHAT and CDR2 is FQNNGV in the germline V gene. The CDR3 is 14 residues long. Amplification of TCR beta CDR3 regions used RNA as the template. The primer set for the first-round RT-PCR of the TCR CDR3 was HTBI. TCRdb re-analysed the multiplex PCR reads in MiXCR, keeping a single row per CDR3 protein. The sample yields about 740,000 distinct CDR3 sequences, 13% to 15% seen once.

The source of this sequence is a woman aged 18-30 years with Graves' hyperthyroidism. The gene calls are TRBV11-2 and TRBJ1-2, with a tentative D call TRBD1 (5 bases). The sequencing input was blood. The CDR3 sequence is CASSPWRGDYGYTF. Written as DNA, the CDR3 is TGTGCCAGCAGCCCTTGGAGGGGTGACTATGGCTACACCTTC.